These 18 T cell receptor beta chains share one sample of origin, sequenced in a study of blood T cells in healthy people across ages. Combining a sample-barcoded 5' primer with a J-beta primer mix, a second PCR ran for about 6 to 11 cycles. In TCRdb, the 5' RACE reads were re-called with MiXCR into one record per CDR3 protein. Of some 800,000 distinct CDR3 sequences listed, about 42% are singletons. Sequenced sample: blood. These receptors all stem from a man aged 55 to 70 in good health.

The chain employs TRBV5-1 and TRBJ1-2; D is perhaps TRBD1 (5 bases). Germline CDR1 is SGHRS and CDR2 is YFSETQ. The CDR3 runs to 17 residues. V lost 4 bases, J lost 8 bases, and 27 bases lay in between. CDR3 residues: CASSPSGGGPGVFGYTF. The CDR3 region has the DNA TGCGCCAGCAGCCCTTCGGGTGGGGGACCGGGGGTCTTCGGCTACACCTTC.

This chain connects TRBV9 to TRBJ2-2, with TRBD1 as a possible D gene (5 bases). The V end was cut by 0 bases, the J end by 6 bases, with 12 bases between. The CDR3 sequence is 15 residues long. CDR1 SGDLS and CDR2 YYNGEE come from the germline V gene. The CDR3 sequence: CASSVDQGAAGELFF. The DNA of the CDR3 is TGTGCCAGCAGCGTAGACCAGGGTGCGGCCGGGGAGCTGTTTTTT. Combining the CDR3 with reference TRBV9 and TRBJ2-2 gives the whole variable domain DSGVTQTPKHLITATGQRVTLRCSPRSGDLSVYWYQQSLDQGLQFLIQYYNGEERAKGNILERFSAQQFPDLHSELNLSSLELGDSALYFCASSVDQGAAGELFFGEGSRLTVL.

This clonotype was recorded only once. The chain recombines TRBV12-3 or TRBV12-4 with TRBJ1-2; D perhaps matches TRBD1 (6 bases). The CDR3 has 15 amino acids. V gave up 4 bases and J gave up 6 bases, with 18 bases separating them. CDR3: CASSSTRGQGHGYTF. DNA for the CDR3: TGTGCCAGCAGTTCCACTCGTGGTCAGGGGCATGGCTACACCTTC.

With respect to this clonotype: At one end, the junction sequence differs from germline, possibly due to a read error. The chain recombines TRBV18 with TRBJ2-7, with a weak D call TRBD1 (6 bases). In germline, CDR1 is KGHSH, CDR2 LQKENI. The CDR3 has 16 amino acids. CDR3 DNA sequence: TGTGCCGGCTCACCTGGAGGAGGCAGGGGAGTCCACGAGCAGTACTTC. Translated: CAGSPGGGRGVHEQYF.

CDR3 protein: CASSAPGFANEKLFF. Written as DNA, the CDR3 is TGTGCCAGCAGTGCTCCAGGGTTTGCTAATGAAAAACTGTTTTTT. This chain links TRBV25-1 with TRBJ1-4, with D possibly being TRBD1 (5 bases). Trimming removed 4 bases from V and 3 bases from J, with 12 bases in between. Germline CDR1 reads MGHDK; CDR2 reads SYGVNS. There are 15 residues in the CDR3.

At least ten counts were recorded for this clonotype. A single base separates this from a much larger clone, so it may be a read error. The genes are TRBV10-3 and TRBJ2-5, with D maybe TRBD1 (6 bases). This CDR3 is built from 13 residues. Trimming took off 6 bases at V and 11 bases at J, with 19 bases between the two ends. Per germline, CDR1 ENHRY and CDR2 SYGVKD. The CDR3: CAIRTGTHNEQYF. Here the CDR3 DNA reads TGTGCCATCAGAACAGGGACCCACAATGAGCAGTACTTC.

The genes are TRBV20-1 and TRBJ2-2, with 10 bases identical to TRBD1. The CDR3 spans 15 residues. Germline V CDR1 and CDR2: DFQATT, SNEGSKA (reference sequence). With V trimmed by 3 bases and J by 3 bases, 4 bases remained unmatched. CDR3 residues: CSARRTGGDTGELFF. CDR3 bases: TGCAGTGCTAGGCGGACAGGGGGAGACACCGGGGAGCTGTTTTTT.

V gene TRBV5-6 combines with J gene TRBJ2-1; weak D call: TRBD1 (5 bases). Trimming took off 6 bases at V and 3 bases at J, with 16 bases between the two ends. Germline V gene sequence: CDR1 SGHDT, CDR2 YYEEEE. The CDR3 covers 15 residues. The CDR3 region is CASKLKGLVYNEQFF. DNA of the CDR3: TGTGCCAGCAAGCTAAAGGGGCTAGTCTACAATGAGCAGTTCTTC.

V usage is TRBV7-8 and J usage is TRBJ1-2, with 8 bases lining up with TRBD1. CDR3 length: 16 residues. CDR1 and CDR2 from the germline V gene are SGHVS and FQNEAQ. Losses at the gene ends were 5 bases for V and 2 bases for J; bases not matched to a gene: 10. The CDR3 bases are TGTGCCAGCAGCCCTAGACAGGGGATCTTGAACTATGGCTACACCTTC. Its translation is CASSPRQGILNYGYTF.

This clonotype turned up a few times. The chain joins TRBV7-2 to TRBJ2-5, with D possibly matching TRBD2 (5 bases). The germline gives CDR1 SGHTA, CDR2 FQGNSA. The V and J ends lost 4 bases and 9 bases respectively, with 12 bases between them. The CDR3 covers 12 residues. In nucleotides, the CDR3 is TGTGCCAGCAGCTCCCAGCGGAGCCCCCAGTACTTC. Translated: CASSSQRSPQYF.

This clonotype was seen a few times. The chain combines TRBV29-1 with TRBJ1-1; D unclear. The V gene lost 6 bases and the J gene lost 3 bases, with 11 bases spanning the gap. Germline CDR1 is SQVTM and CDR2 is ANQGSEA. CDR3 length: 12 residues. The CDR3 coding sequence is TGCAGCGTCGACGAGTGGGACACTGAAGCTTTCTTT. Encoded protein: CSVDEWDTEAFF.

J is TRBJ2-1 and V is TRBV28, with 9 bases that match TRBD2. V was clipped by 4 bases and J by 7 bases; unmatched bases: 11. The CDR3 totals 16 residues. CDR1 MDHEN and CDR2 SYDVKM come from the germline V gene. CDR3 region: CASSSLGTSPANEQFF. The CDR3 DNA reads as TGTGCCAGCAGTTCCCTAGGGACTAGCCCCGCGAATGAGCAGTTCTTC.

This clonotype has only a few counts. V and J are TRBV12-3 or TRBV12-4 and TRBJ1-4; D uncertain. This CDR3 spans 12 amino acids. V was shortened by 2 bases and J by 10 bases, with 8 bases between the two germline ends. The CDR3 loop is CASSLWAGKLFF. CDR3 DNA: TGTGCCAGCAGTTTATGGGCCGGAAAACTGTTTTTT.

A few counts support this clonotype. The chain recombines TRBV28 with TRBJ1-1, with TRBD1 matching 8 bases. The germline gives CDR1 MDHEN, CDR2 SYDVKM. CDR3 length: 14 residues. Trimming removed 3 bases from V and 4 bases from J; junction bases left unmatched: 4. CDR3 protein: CASSFSGGRTEAFF. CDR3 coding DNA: TGTGCCAGCAGTTTTTCAGGGGGCCGCACTGAAGCTTTCTTT.

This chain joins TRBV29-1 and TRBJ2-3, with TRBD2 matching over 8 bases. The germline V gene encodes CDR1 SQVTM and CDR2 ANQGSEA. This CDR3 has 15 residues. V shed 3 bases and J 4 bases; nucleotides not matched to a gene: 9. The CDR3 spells CSVEGTRRGADTQYF. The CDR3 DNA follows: TGCAGCGTTGAGGGGACACGGCGGGGGGCAGATACGCAGTATTTT.

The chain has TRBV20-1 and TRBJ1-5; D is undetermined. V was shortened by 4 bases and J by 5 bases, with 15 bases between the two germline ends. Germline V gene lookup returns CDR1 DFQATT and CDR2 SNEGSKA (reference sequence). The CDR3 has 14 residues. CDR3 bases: TGCAGTGCTACTTCCGTAGGGAGGGATCAGCCCCAGCATTTT. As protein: CSATSVGRDQPQHF.

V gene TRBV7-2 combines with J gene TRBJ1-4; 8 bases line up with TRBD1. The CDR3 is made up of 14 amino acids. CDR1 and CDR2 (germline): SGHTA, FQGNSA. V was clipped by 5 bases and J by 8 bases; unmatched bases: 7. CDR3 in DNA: TGTGCCAGCAGCACCGGACAGGGTATAGAAAAACTGTTTTTT. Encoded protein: CASSTGQGIEKLFF.

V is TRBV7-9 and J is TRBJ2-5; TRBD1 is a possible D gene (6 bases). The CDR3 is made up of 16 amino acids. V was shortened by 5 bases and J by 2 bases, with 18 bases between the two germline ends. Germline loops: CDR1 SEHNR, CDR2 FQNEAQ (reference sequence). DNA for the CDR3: TGTGCCAGCAGCCTTATCTGGGGGACACGTCAAGAGACCCAGTACTTC. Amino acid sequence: CASSLIWGTRQETQYF.